The 5 T cell receptor beta chains below come from one sample, sequenced in a study of radiotherapy plus CTLA-4 blockade in lung cancer. Sequencing used immunoSEQ multiplex PCR; TCRdb keeps in-frame clones, though not all of them. The sample lists about 73,000 clones, roughly 91% seen once, with 40% in the top ten. Sequencing used peripheral blood, obtained from a patient treated with radiotherapy plus ipilimumab. These receptors were obtained from a human donor with non-small cell lung cancer that progressed on radiotherapy plus ipilimumab.

V and J are TRBV7-9 and TRBJ1-4; a possible D gene is TRBD1 (6 bases). Trimming pared 5 bases from V and 7 bases from J, leaving 14 bases between. This CDR3 has 14 amino acids. Per the germline V gene, CDR1 is SEHNR and CDR2 is FQNEAQ (reference sequence). The CDR3 DNA is TGTGCCAGCAGCCCACAGGGTTTGAGTGAAAAACTGTTTTTT. Translating it yields CASSPQGLSEKLFF.

The rearrangement joins TRBV5-1 to TRBJ2-1; no firm D call. The CDR3 sequence is 14 residues long. Between the trimmed V and J ends, which lost 3 bases and 7 bases, there was a span of 14 bases. Germline assignment: CDR1 SGHRS and CDR2 YFSETQ. CDR3 DNA sequence: TGCGCCAGCAGCTCTCCGAACCGGGCTAATGAGCAGTTCTTC. Residues: CASSSPNRANEQFF.

The rearrangement links TRBV9 to TRBJ1-2; 10 nucleotides line up with TRBD1. J gave up 7 bases and V 4 bases, and 16 bases lay outside the gene matches. This CDR3 has 17 residues. The V gene's germline CDR1 is SGDLS and CDR2 YYNGEE. CDR3 DNA: TGTGCCAGCAGCACCAGTCCCGGGACAGGGGTTATTTCTGGCTACACCTTC. The encoded protein is CASSTSPGTGVISGYTF.

The chain uses TRBV6-1 and TRBJ1-1, with TRBD1 matching over 8 bases. CDR1 MNHNS and CDR2 SASEGT come from the germline V gene. V lost 6 bases to trimming and J lost 5 bases; unmatched junction nucleotides: 5. The CDR3 is 13 residues long. CDR3 sequence reads: CASRDRAATEAFF. The CDR3 DNA sequence: TGTGCCAGCAGGGACAGGGCGGCGACTGAAGCTTTCTTT.

The V gene is TRBV7-3, the J gene TRBJ2-1, with 10 bases fitting TRBD2. Germline V gives CDR1 SGHTA, CDR2 FQGTGA. This CDR3 spans 16 amino acids. With 10 bases clipped from V and 7 bases from J, the junction kept 16 bases outside the gene matches. This CDR3 reads CAKLIARVAGGNEQFF. In DNA form, the CDR3 reads TGTGCCAAACTTATAGCGAGGGTAGCGGGAGGAAATGAGCAGTTCTTC.